Below, 3 T cell receptor beta chains from the same sample are listed, as sequenced in a study of blood T cell repertoires in COVID-19. The method was immunoSEQ multiplex PCR; TCRdb's version includes in-frame clones alone and lacks a portion of them. The sample yields 69,000 or so clones, around 89% seen once. Sequencing was done on a sample of peripheral blood. The receptors were gathered from a man over 45 with acute or convalescent COVID-19.

The genes are TRBV4-1 and TRBJ2-7; TRBD2 aligns across 13 bases. CDR3 length: 16 amino acids. V lost 4 bases and J lost 5; bases outside the gene matches: 8. Germline V gene sequence: CDR1 MGHRA, CDR2 YSYEKL. The CDR3 nucleotides are TGCGCCAGCAGCCTGGGACTAGCGGGAATAGGCCACGAGCAGTACTTC. This gives the protein CASSLGLAGIGHEQYF.

The rearrangement links TRBV23-1 to TRBJ1-6; D is ambiguous. TRBV23-1 is designated an ORF whose function remains uncertain. Trimming took off 7 bases at V and 6 bases at J, with 28 bases between the two ends. The CDR3 is 19 residues long. CDR3: CASTHPRDNPKCGNSPLHF. CDR3 DNA: TGCGCCAGCACTCACCCCCGGGATAACCCCAAGTGCGGTAATTCACCCCTCCACTTT.

The genes are TRBV11-2 and TRBJ1-1; maybe TRBD1 (6 bases). From germline, CDR1 is SGHAT and CDR2 FQNNGV. V lost 2 bases and J lost 0, with 13 bases in between. This CDR3 region has 16 residues. CDR3 nucleotide sequence: TGTGCCAGCAGCTTACCAGGGGATAATATGAACACTGAAGCTTTCTTT. Translated: CASSLPGDNMNTEAFF.